A single sample gave rise to the 11 T cell receptor beta chains below, sequenced in a study of blood T cell repertoires in COVID-19. Assay used: immunoSEQ multiplex PCR; TCRdb lists only in-frame clones, some missing. The sample lists 290,000 or so clones; roughly 89% were seen once. Sequenced input: PBMCs or T cells enriched from blood (not recorded which). Receptors originate from a young woman with acute COVID-19.

The V and J genes are TRBV27 and TRBJ2-5; 9 bases line up with TRBD2. CDR3 length: 16 residues. Trimming cost V 1 base and J 0 bases; bases outside gene matches: 3. Per germline, CDR1 MNHEY and CDR2 SMNVEV (reference sequence). CDR3 bases: TGTGCCAGCAGTTTATTAACTAGCGGGTACCAAGAGACCCAGTACTTC. Translation: CASSLLTSGYQETQYF.

This clone was seen a handful of times. This rearrangement joins TRBV25-1 to TRBJ1-1; D ambiguous. The germline gives CDR1 MGHDK, CDR2 SYGVNS. V gave up 1 base and J gave up 1 base, with 7 bases separating them. The CDR3 has 14 residues. The CDR3: CASSESRKNTEAFF. CDR3 DNA sequence: TGTGCCAGCAGTGAATCCAGAAAGAACACTGAAGCTTTCTTT.

The chain joins TRBV5-1 to TRBJ2-1; D ambiguous. The CDR3 has 16 residues. CDR1 and CDR2 from the germline V gene are SGHRS and YFSETQ. V was clipped by 5 bases and J by 0 bases, with 15 bases between them. CDR3 residues: CASSVGSTNSYNEQFF. In nucleotides, the CDR3 is TGCGCCAGCAGTGTCGGTAGCACCAACTCCTACAATGAGCAGTTCTTC.

The chain carries TRBV10-3 and TRBJ1-5, with 9 nucleotides matching TRBD1. Trimming cost V 3 bases and J 5 bases; bases outside gene matches: 5. Germline V gene data show CDR1 as ENHRY and CDR2 as SYGVKD. CDR3 length equals 15 residues. Here the CDR3 reads CAISEQGARDQPQHF. The CDR3 DNA sequence: TGTGCCATCAGTGAACAGGGGGCAAGGGATCAGCCCCAGCATTTT.

V is TRBV19 and J is TRBJ2-3; TRBD2 matches 7 bases. The CDR3 totals 14 residues. With 3 bases clipped from V and 2 bases from J, the junction kept 2 bases outside the gene matches. The germline CDR1 and CDR2 sequences are LNHDA and SQIVND (reference sequence). CDR3 residues: CASSIRDYTDTQYF. As DNA, the CDR3 is TGTGCCAGTAGTATCCGGGACTACACAGATACGCAGTATTTT.

V and J are TRBV5-1 and TRBJ1-4; D unresolved. The V gene lost 4 bases and the J gene lost 17 bases, with 21 bases spanning the gap. The CDR3 length is 13 residues. Looked up from germline, CDR1 is SGHRS and CDR2 is YFSETQ. The CDR3 sequence: CASSRTPGREIFF. The CDR3 DNA is TGCGCCAGCAGCCGGACTCCGGGCCGGGAAATCTTTTTT. The whole variable domain, filled in from reference TRBV5-1 and TRBJ1-4, reads KAGVTQTPRYLIKTRGQQVTLSCSPISGHRSVSWYQQTPGQGLQFLFEYFSETQRNKGNFPGRFSGRQFSNSRSEMNVSTLELGDSALYLCASSRTPGREIFFGSGTQLSVL.

This rearrangement joins TRBV11-2 to TRBJ1-3, with D perhaps matching TRBD1 (5 bases). Trimming took 3 bases from V and 3 from J, leaving 6 bases between them. The CDR3 totals 13 residues. In germline, CDR1 is SGHAT, CDR2 FQNNGV. This chain's CDR3 is CASSLDNGNTIYF. The CDR3 bases are TGTGCCAGCAGCTTGGACAATGGAAACACCATATATTTT.

The CDR3 region has the DNA TGTGCCAGCAGTCAAGAGACAGATCAGCCCCAGCATTTT. Residues: CASSQETDQPQHF. The chain uses TRBV28 and TRBJ1-5; possible D gene TRBD1, 5 bases. Trimming pared 5 bases from V and 5 bases from J, leaving 10 bases between. Looked up from germline, CDR1 is MDHEN and CDR2 is SYDVKM. This CDR3 comprises 13 residues. Full variable domain (rest looked up from reference TRBV28 and TRBJ1-5): DVKVTQSSRYLVKRTGEKVFLECVQDMDHENMFWYRQDPGLGLRLIYFSYDVKMKEKGDIPEGYSVSREKKERFSLILESASTNQTSMYLCASSQETDQPQHFGDGTRLSIL.

The genes are TRBV27 and TRBJ1-5; the D is unclear. The germline V gene encodes CDR1 MNHEY and CDR2 SMNVEV (reference sequence). This CDR3 contains 14 residues. V was trimmed by 5 bases and J by 0 bases, leaving 8 bases between them. CDR3 bases: TGTGCCAGCAGTGTGACTTATAGCAATCAGCCCCAGCATTTT. Translation gives CASSVTYSNQPQHF.

V is TRBV24-1 and J is TRBJ2-7; 10 bases line up with TRBD2. CDR1 and CDR2 (germline): KGHDR, SFDVKD. The CDR3 consists of 16 residues. V was pared by 4 bases and J by 2 bases, with 7 bases of the junction left unmatched. The CDR3 loop is CATSDLLAGLPYEQYF. The CDR3 DNA is TGTGCCACCAGTGACCTACTAGCGGGACTGCCCTACGAGCAGTACTTC.

The chain recombines TRBV27 with TRBJ2-1, with no clear D. Trimming stripped 4 bases from V and 0 bases from J, with 7 bases between. Germline V gene data show CDR1 as MNHEY and CDR2 as SMNVEV (reference sequence). The CDR3 is 14 residues long. The CDR3 DNA reads TGTGCCAGCAGTTACCAGATCTCCTACAATGAGCAGTTCTTC. Its protein product is CASSYQISYNEQFF.